This entry is about one T cell receptor beta chain. Libraries were prepared by immunoSEQ multiplex PCR; TCRdb keeps only in-frame clonotypes and omits some of them. The sample lists 20,000 to 25,000 clones, more than 70% occurring once. The V gene's germline CDR1 is MRHNA and CDR2 SNTAGT. Trimming shortened V by 6 bases and J by 0 bases, and 27 bases separated the two germline ends. This CDR3 has 20 residues. Documented time point: peripheral blood 6 weeks after treatment start. The data are from a study of PD-L1 blockade in urothelial cancer. Sequencing was performed on PBMCs, taken around atezolizumab (anti-PD-L1) treatment. This clonotype was obtained from a man in his 70s with urothelial cancer. The V gene is TRBV6-4, the J gene TRBJ2-1, with a weak D call TRBD2 (6 bases). This chain's CDR3 is CASSRTMDYGPQSSYNEQFF. The CDR3 DNA reads TGTGCCAGCAGCCGAACGATGGACTACGGACCTCAAAGCTCCTACAATGAGCAGTTCTTC.